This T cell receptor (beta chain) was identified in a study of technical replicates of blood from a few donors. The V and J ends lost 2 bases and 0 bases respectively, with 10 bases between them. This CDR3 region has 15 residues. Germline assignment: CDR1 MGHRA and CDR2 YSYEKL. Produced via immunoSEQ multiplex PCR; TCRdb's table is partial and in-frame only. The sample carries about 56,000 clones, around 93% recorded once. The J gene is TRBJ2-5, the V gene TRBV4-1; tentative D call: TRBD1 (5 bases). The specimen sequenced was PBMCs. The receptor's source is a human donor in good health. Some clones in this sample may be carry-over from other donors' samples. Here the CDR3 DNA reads TGCGCCAGCAGCCAACATGTGGGGCACCAAGAGACCCAGTACTTC. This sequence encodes CASSQHVGHQETQYF.